Listed here are 9 T cell receptor beta chains from one sample, sequenced in a study of blood T cell repertoires in COVID-19. Some clones are missing from TCRdb's copy, which holds only in-frame ones; the method was immunoSEQ multiplex PCR. The profile shows 100,000 to 150,000 clones, about 90% of them singletons. Sequenced sample: peripheral blood. Receptors were obtained from a woman aged 60-70 years with acute or convalescent COVID-19.

In DNA form, the CDR3 reads TGTGCCAGCAGTTTCCCGCCATTGAGGGAGCAGTACTTC. Encoded protein: CASSFPPLREQYF. The V gene is TRBV12-3 or TRBV12-4, the J gene TRBJ2-7; D uncertain. Trimming removed 3 bases at V and 7 bases at J, with 13 bases between. This CDR3 comprises 13 residues.

The chain is built from TRBV25-1 and TRBJ1-2; D is undetermined. This CDR3 has 12 amino acids. CDR1 and CDR2 (germline): MGHDK, SYGVNS. V was cut by 10 bases and J by 2 bases, with 11 bases left in between. The CDR3 coding sequence is TGTGCCACCAGACGCCAGAACTATGGCTACACCTTC. It is translated as CATRRQNYGYTF.

The chain couples TRBV27 to TRBJ1-1, with 12 bases identical to TRBD1. Germline lookup yields CDR1 MNHEY and CDR2 SMNVEV (reference sequence). This CDR3 comprises 18 residues. Germline trimming cut 3 bases from V and 1 base from J; bases unmatched to any gene: 9. Here the CDR3 reads CASSFTHPGQGANTEAFF. The CDR3 coding sequence is TGTGCCAGCAGTTTTACCCACCCGGGACAGGGGGCGAACACTGAAGCTTTCTTT.

This chain links TRBV30 with TRBJ2-7, with 7 nucleotides matching TRBD1. The CDR3 contains 13 residues. V gave up 1 base and J gave up 3 bases; unmatched junction bases: 3. Looked up from germline, CDR1 is GTSNPN and CDR2 is SVGIG (reference sequence). The CDR3 nucleotides read TGTGCCTGGAGTGGGGGACAGTACTACGAGCAGTACGTC. This translates into CAWSGGQYYEQYV.

The V and J genes are TRBV30 and TRBJ1-1; a possible D gene is TRBD1 (6 bases). From germline, CDR1 is GTSNPN and CDR2 SVGIG (reference sequence). CDR3 length: 13 amino acids. V was cut by 4 bases and J by 1 base, with 10 bases left in between. The CDR3 reads CAWNLQGNTEAFF. CDR3 in DNA: TGTGCCTGGAACCTACAGGGGAACACTGAAGCTTTCTTT.

This clone appeared a few times. This chain uses TRBV24-1 with TRBJ1-1; weak D call: TRBD1 (6 bases). Germline CDR1 is KGHDR and CDR2 is SFDVKD. The CDR3 is made up of 13 amino acids. V was shortened by 8 bases and J by 2 bases, with 11 bases between the two germline ends. The CDR3 protein is CATMAGVNTEAFF. The DNA of the CDR3 is TGTGCCACCATGGCAGGGGTTAACACTGAAGCTTTCTTT.

The chain has TRBV27 and TRBJ1-1; no reliable D call. Germline V CDR1 and CDR2: MNHEY, SMNVEV (reference sequence). V lost 6 bases and J 1 base, leaving 12 bases between the germline ends. This CDR3 is 14 amino acids long. The CDR3 sequence: CASRWSAQNTEAFF. As DNA, the CDR3 is TGTGCCAGCAGGTGGTCAGCGCAGAACACTGAAGCTTTCTTT.

This chain uses TRBV6-5 with TRBJ2-1, with D uncertain. Trimming removed 4 bases from V and 0 bases from J, with 10 bases in between. The CDR3 is 15 residues long. Per germline, CDR1 MNHEY and CDR2 SVGAGI. The CDR3 sequence: CASSSAAPSYNEQFF. CDR3 nucleotide sequence: TGTGCCAGCAGTTCGGCGGCCCCCTCCTACAATGAGCAGTTCTTC.

V usage is TRBV3-1 (or the pseudogene TRBV3-2) and J usage is TRBJ1-2; D remains unclear. From germline, CDR1 is LGHDT and CDR2 YNNKEL (reference sequence). The CDR3 runs 13 residues. V lost 4 bases and J lost 6, with 12 bases in between. DNA of the CDR3: TGTGCCAGCAGCCCCCCGGAGAGGAATGGCTACACCTTC. Its protein is CASSPPERNGYTF.